The 18 T cell receptor beta chains in this list originate from one sample, sequenced in a study of T cell clones after liver transplantation. Clones were sequenced by immunoSEQ multiplex PCR, and TCRdb holds only the in-frame ones, with some missing. The sample shows 95,000 to 110,000 clones, 75% to 90% of them seen only once. This material consisted of CD4+ T cells from blood, taken before liver transplant. These receptors originate from a human donor who received a liver transplant.

The V gene is TRBV14, the J gene TRBJ2-1, with D possibly being TRBD1 (5 bases). V lost 4 bases to trimming and J lost 0 bases, with 10 bases between them. The CDR3 spans 15 residues. Germline values: CDR1 SGHDN, CDR2 FVKESK. CDR3 DNA sequence: TGTGCCAGCAGCCGTACAGGAGTCTCCTACAATGAGCAGTTCTTC. This translates into CASSRTGVSYNEQFF.

This clone was seen more than once but under ten times. This same CDR3 is encoded by further DNA sequences in the sample. The chain carries TRBV7-2 and TRBJ2-5; 7 bases map to TRBD1. Germline loops: CDR1 SGHTA, CDR2 FQGNSA. There are 14 residues in the CDR3. With V trimmed by 4 bases and J by 3 bases, 5 bases remained unmatched. CDR3 nucleotides: TGTGCCAGCAGCTCCACAGGGGAGAAAGAGACCCAGTACTTC. It codes for CASSSTGEKETQYF.

V usage is TRBV27 and J usage is TRBJ2-3; tentatively, D is TRBD2 (5 bases). CDR1 is MNHEY and CDR2 is SMNVEV in the germline V gene (reference sequence). This CDR3 is 15 amino acids long. The V and J ends lost 3 bases and 4 bases respectively, with 14 bases between them. The CDR3 sequence: CASSFVGRVPDTQYF. The DNA for the CDR3 is TGTGCCAGCAGTTTTGTCGGGCGGGTCCCAGATACGCAGTATTTT.

This clone is a singleton in its sample. This rearrangement joins TRBV7-7 to TRBJ1-5, with 7 bases matching TRBD1. Trimming removed 5 bases from V and 9 bases from J; junction bases left unmatched: 7. CDR3 length: 13 residues. The germline CDR1 and CDR2 sequences are SSHAT and FNYEAQ (reference sequence). The CDR3 DNA sequence: TGTGCCAGCAGCCGAGCCGAGGGGGCGCCCCAGCATTTT. Protein: CASSRAEGAPQHF.

The chain joins TRBV12-5 to TRBJ2-5, with D possibly matching TRBD2 (5 bases). V lost 2 bases to trimming and J lost 2 bases, with 15 bases between them. This CDR3 comprises 16 residues. CDR1 is LGHNT and CDR2 is FRNRAP in the germline V gene. The CDR3 DNA reads TGTGCTAGTGGTTTGAATCTCGGGGTCACGCAAGAGACCCAGTACTTC. This codes for CASGLNLGVTQETQYF.

This sequence joins TRBV27 and TRBJ2-2, with 9 bases matching TRBD2. Germline-derived CDR1 and CDR2 are MNHEY and SMNVEV (reference sequence). The length of the CDR3 is 15 residues. V lost 7 bases, J lost 4 bases, and 7 bases stayed unmatched. The CDR3, as DNA: TGTGCCAGCAATATAGCGGGAGCCGGCACCGGGGAGCTGTTTTTT. Translated: CASNIAGAGTGELFF.

The rearrangement uses TRBV18 and TRBJ2-7, with 9 nucleotides matching TRBD2. Germline V gene data show CDR1 as KGHSH and CDR2 as LQKENI. The length of the CDR3 is 16 residues. V shed 0 bases and J 5 bases; nucleotides not matched to a gene: 8. CDR3 sequence: CASSPPSSGRTHEQYF. In nucleotides, the CDR3 is TGTGCCAGCTCACCACCGAGCAGCGGGAGGACTCACGAGCAGTACTTC.

In this sample, this clone turned up a few times. The J gene is TRBJ2-5, the V gene TRBV5-4, with a possible D match to TRBD2 (5 bases). Trimming took 6 bases from V and 2 from J, leaving 11 bases between them. CDR1 and CDR2 from the germline V gene are SGHNT and YYREEE (reference sequence). The CDR3 contains 13 residues. CDR3 coding DNA: TGTGCCAGCAACGTAGGGAGTCAAGAGACCCAGTACTTC. Residues: CASNVGSQETQYF.

This chain uses TRBV7-9 with TRBJ2-2, with no clear D. Trimming removed 10 bases at V and 3 bases at J, with 12 bases between. CDR1 and CDR2 (germline): SEHNR, FQNEAQ (reference sequence). This CDR3 comprises 13 residues. CDR3 region: CATSTGHTGELFF. In nucleotides, the CDR3 is TGTGCCACCTCGACTGGCCACACCGGGGAGCTGTTTTTT.

The chain is built from TRBV12-5 and TRBJ2-1, with D possibly matching TRBD2 (5 bases). The CDR3 totals 16 residues. V lost 4 bases, J lost 4 bases, and 17 bases lay in between. Germline V CDR1 and CDR2: LGHNT, FRNRAP. The CDR3 reads CASGSSRGAGYNEQFF. The CDR3 region has the DNA TGTGCTAGTGGTTCATCTCGCGGCGCGGGTTACAATGAGCAGTTCTTC.

This clone has just a few counts. The chain joins TRBV11-3 to TRBJ2-7; TRBD2 is a possible D gene (6 bases). The CDR3 runs 14 residues. Germline V gene sequence: CDR1 SGHNT, CDR2 YENEEA. Trimming removed 3 bases at V and 3 bases at J, with 12 bases between. The DNA of the CDR3 is TGTGCCAGCAGCTTCCGGGGACTCGACTACGAGCAGTACTTC. Its protein is CASSFRGLDYEQYF.

J is TRBJ1-2 and V is TRBV5-1; D ambiguous. Germline-derived CDR1 and CDR2 are SGHRS and YFSETQ. This CDR3 has 14 residues. The ends were cut back, 1 base at V and 6 bases at J, with 13 bases in the middle. The CDR3 loop reads CASSLTSGRDGYTF. CDR3 DNA: TGCGCCAGCAGCTTGACCAGCGGAAGGGATGGCTACACCTTC.

This clone occurred a few times. Other DNA sequences within the sample encode an identical CDR3. The chain has TRBV7-6 and TRBJ1-5; TRBD1 aligns across 7 bases. The CDR3 is 15 amino acids. In germline, CDR1 is SGHVS, CDR2 FNYEAQ. V lost 3 bases, J lost 2 bases, and 4 bases stayed unmatched. The CDR3 nucleotides are TGTGCCAGCAGCTTGGCAGGACAGGGCAATCAGCCCCAGCATTTT. It encodes CASSLAGQGNQPQHF.

In this sample, this clone turned up once. The chain uses TRBV7-8 and TRBJ2-7; D unresolved. The CDR3 consists of 14 residues. V was shortened by 4 bases and J by 2 bases, with 12 bases between the two germline ends. Germline V lookup: CDR1 SGHVS, CDR2 FQNEAQ. CDR3 sequence reads: CASSSSTVTYEQYF. The CDR3 nucleotides are TGTGCCAGCAGCTCCTCTACAGTAACCTACGAGCAGTACTTC.

The V and J genes are TRBV5-4 and TRBJ2-5; the D gene is possibly TRBD2 (5 bases). The CDR3 length is 14 residues. Trimming took off 0 bases at V and 5 bases at J, with 11 bases between the two ends. CDR1 is SGHNT and CDR2 is YYREEE in the germline V gene (reference sequence). The CDR3 bases are TGTGCCAGCAGCTTGGGTCAGACTACGGAGACCCAGTACTTC. Translation gives CASSLGQTTETQYF.

This chain links TRBV18 with TRBJ1-3, with D possibly matching TRBD1 (6 bases). The CDR3 sequence is 16 residues long. Germline-derived CDR1 and CDR2 are KGHSH and LQKENI. V lost 3 bases, J lost 7 bases, and 19 bases lay in between. In nucleotides, the CDR3 is TGTGCCAGCTCACCTGTCGGGGGCGAAATAGGTAACACCATATATTTT. Residues: CASSPVGGEIGNTIYF.

The chain recombines TRBV6-5 with TRBJ1-2, with D perhaps matching TRBD1 (6 bases). The CDR3 is made up of 14 amino acids. Germline CDR1 is MNHEY and CDR2 is SVGAGI. Trimming shortened V by 6 bases and J by 4 bases, and 15 bases separated the two germline ends. CDR3 loop: CASSGGGQIYGYTF. For the CDR3, the DNA is TGTGCCAGCAGCGGCGGGGGGCAGATCTATGGCTACACCTTC.

The rearrangement joins TRBV9 to TRBJ2-5; the D is unclear. Trimming cost V 3 bases and J 7 bases, with 10 bases left between them. Germline loops: CDR1 SGDLS, CDR2 YYNGEE. CDR3 length equals 12 residues. The CDR3: CASSAPYGTQYF. DNA of the CDR3: TGTGCCAGCAGCGCCCCCTATGGGACCCAGTACTTC.